Each of the 25 T cell receptor beta chains below was sequenced from the same sample in a study of blood T cell repertoires in COVID-19. Assay: immunoSEQ multiplex PCR; the TCRdb copy retains only in-frame clones and omits some. The repertoire holds 200,000 to 250,000 clones, with more than 65% as singletons. Sequences were obtained from peripheral blood. Receptor source: a human donor in a cohort sampled during active COVID-19.

Notes on this clone: Other DNA sequences within the sample encode an identical CDR3. The rearrangement uses TRBV5-1 and TRBJ2-1; D not resolved. This CDR3 contains 12 residues. Per the germline V gene, CDR1 is SGHRS and CDR2 is YFSETQ. Between the trimmed V and J ends, which lost 1 base and 4 bases, there was a span of 3 bases. The CDR3 DNA reads as TGCGCCAGCAGCTTGCAGTACAATGAGCAGTTCTTC. Protein sequence: CASSLQYNEQFF.

This CDR3 reads CASSIVAGGSTDTQYF. The CDR3 DNA sequence: TGTGCCAGTAGTATAGTAGCGGGAGGGAGCACAGATACGCAGTATTTT. The V and J genes are TRBV19 and TRBJ2-3, with 11 bases matching TRBD2. The germline V gene has CDR1 LNHDA and CDR2 SQIVND (reference sequence). The CDR3 sequence is 16 residues long. V lost 1 base and J lost 0; bases outside the gene matches: 0.

The chain carries TRBV18 and TRBJ1-6, with 7 bases fitting TRBD1. The CDR3 is 17 residues long. Germline V gives CDR1 KGHSH, CDR2 LQKENI. Germline trimming cut 5 bases from V and 0 bases from J; bases unmatched to any gene: 7. Here the CDR3 reads CASSRTGTSSYNSPLHF. In DNA, the CDR3 is TGTGCCAGCTCAAGGACAGGAACGAGCTCCTATAATTCACCCCTCCACTTT.

Ten or more counts support this clone. CDR3 nucleotide sequence: TGTGCCACTACGGGCGGGGAGACCCAGTACTTC. The encoded protein is CATTGGETQYF. J is TRBJ2-5 and V is TRBV10-3; perhaps TRBD2 as D (5 bases). CDR1 ENHRY and CDR2 SYGVKD come from the germline V gene. The V and J ends lost 10 bases and 5 bases respectively, with 11 bases between them. CDR3 length equals 11 residues.

The chain is built from TRBV19 and TRBJ1-6; D gene uncertain. CDR3 length equals 19 residues. Germline values: CDR1 LNHDA, CDR2 SQIVND (reference sequence). Trimming took off 1 base at V and 0 bases at J, with 16 bases between the two ends. The CDR3 sequence: CASSIVAAPGGSYNSPLHF. The CDR3 DNA sequence: TGTGCCAGTAGTATAGTGGCTGCTCCGGGAGGCTCCTATAATTCACCCCTCCACTTT. Full variable domain (missing parts from reference TRBV19 and TRBJ1-6): DGGITQSPKYLFRKEGQNVTLSCEQNLNHDAMYWYRQDPGQGLRLIYYSQIVNDFQKGDIAEGYSVSREKKESFPLTVTSAQKNPTAFYLCASSIVAAPGGSYNSPLHFGNGTRLTVT.

This clone was detected only a few times. The rearrangement uses TRBV5-4 and TRBJ2-6; D might be TRBD1 (6 bases). Germline loops: CDR1 SGHNT, CDR2 YYREEE (reference sequence). Trimming left V 3 bases short and J 10 bases short, with 11 bases between. The CDR3 contains 13 residues. The CDR3 DNA follows: TGTGCCAGCAGCTCCGACAGGATGAACGTCCTGACTTTC. Protein sequence: CASSSDRMNVLTF. The full variable domain, with the rest looked up from reference TRBV5-4 and TRBJ2-6, is ETGVTQSPTHLIKTRGQQVTLRCSSQSGHNTVSWYQQALGQGPQFIFQYYREEENGRGNFPPRFSGLQFPNYSSELNVNALELDDSALYLCASSSDRMNVLTFGAGSRLTVL.

J is TRBJ2-7 and V is TRBV7-9, with D possibly TRBD1 on 5 matching bases. Trimming took 8 bases from V and 4 from J, leaving 15 bases between them. The CDR3 extends over 13 amino acids. Germline CDR1 SEHNR, CDR2 FQNEAQ (reference sequence). For the CDR3, the DNA is TGTGCCAGCGGTCGATCAGGGTTTTACGAGCAGTACTTC. Its protein is CASGRSGFYEQYF. The variable domain in full, with the rest retrieved from reference TRBV7-9 and TRBJ2-7, is DTGVSQNPRHKITKRGQNVTFRCDPISEHNRLYWYRQTLGQGPEFLTYFQNEAQLEKSRLLSDRFSAERPKGSFSTLEIQRTEQGDSAMYLCASGRSGFYEQYFGPGTRLTVT.

CDR3 in amino acids: CASSPETYNEQFF. Written as DNA, the CDR3 is TGTGCCAGCTCACCCGAGACCTACAATGAGCAGTTCTTC. This sequence joins TRBV18 and TRBJ2-1; D gene uncertain. CDR1 is KGHSH, CDR2 LQKENI, per germline. This CDR3 has 13 residues. Trimming removed 3 bases at V and 2 bases at J, with 5 bases between.

Notes on this clone: At one of its ends the junction is not consistent with the germline gene, which may arise from a read error. The rearrangement links TRBV18 to TRBJ2-7; TRBD2 might be the D (7 bases). CDR3 length: 15 amino acids. Germline V CDR1 and CDR2: KGHSH, LQKENI. The CDR3 nucleotides read TGTGCCAGCTCACCACGGGGGGGCCGGTCCTCCGAGCAGTACTTC. It is translated as CASSPRGGRSSEQYF.

This clone was seen just once. The rearrangement joins TRBV6-6 to TRBJ1-2, with TRBD1 identical over 9 bases. In germline, CDR1 is MNHNY, CDR2 SVGAGI (reference sequence). V lost 3 bases to trimming and J lost 2 bases; unmatched junction nucleotides: 7. CDR3 length equals 16 residues. The CDR3 bases are TGTGCCAGCAGTTATGGGGACAGGGCTTCGAACTATGGCTACACCTTC. Its translation: CASSYGDRASNYGYTF.

The rearrangement links TRBV28 to TRBJ2-1; 11 bases are shared with TRBD1. This CDR3 has 16 amino acids. After removal of 2 bases from V and 8 bases from J, the junction contained 8 bases not matched to a gene. Germline lookup yields CDR1 MDHEN and CDR2 SYDVKM. This chain's CDR3 is CASSLGGTGGRHEQFF. CDR3 DNA sequence: TGTGCCAGCAGTTTAGGGGGGACAGGGGGTCGTCATGAGCAGTTCTTC.

This CDR3 reads CASSLRQGPSYEQYF. The CDR3 DNA sequence: TGTGCCAGCAGTCTCCGACAGGGACCCTCCTACGAGCAGTACTTC. The chain combines TRBV27 with TRBJ2-7; TRBD1 matches at 7 bases. The germline V gene encodes CDR1 MNHEY and CDR2 SMNVEV (reference sequence). This CDR3 has 15 residues. V shed 5 bases, J shed 0 bases, and the junction held 7 bases outside the gene matches.

This clone was recorded once. The rearrangement links TRBV9 to TRBJ2-7; maybe TRBD1 (7 bases). Germline V gene lookup returns CDR1 SGDLS and CDR2 YYNGEE. The CDR3 totals 14 residues. Trimming cost V 0 bases and J 5 bases, with 12 bases left between them. CDR3 DNA: TGTGCCAGCAGCGTAGGCGGGACAGCCCACGAGCAGTACTTC. This codes for CASSVGGTAHEQYF.

This clone was found a few times. V usage is TRBV27 and J usage is TRBJ2-7; tentatively, D is TRBD1 (6 bases). CDR1 and CDR2 (germline): MNHEY, SMNVEV (reference sequence). This CDR3 spans 15 amino acids. V was cut by 3 bases and J by 2 bases, with 14 bases left in between. Written as DNA, the CDR3 is TGTGCCAGCAGTTTCCGTCGACAGGAGGCCTACGAGCAGTACTTC. As protein: CASSFRRQEAYEQYF.

A few counts support this clone. This chain uses TRBV11-2 with TRBJ1-2; possibly TRBD1 for D (5 bases). CDR3 size: 12 residues. Germline V gene lookup returns CDR1 SGHAT and CDR2 FQNNGV. With 2 bases removed from V and 5 bases from J, the gap between germline ends came to 6 bases. CDR3 loop: CASSLQGYGYTF. CDR3 coding DNA: TGTGCCAGCAGCTTACAGGGATATGGCTACACCTTC.

The table lists this clone with a count of one. This chain joins TRBV7-8 and TRBJ2-1; TRBD1 aligns across 8 bases. Looked up from germline, CDR1 is SGHVS and CDR2 is FQNEAQ. Trimming at V came to 4 bases and at J to 8 bases, leaving 10 bases not matched to a gene. The CDR3 covers 15 residues. CDR3 loop: CASSWKTGALDEQFF. CDR3 in DNA: TGTGCCAGCAGCTGGAAGACAGGGGCCCTCGATGAGCAGTTCTTC.

The rearrangement joins TRBV10-2 to TRBJ2-7; 14 bases are a match to TRBD2. The ends lost 7 bases at V and 0 bases at J; junction bases unmatched: 5. There are 16 residues in the CDR3. Looked up from germline, CDR1 is WSHSY and CDR2 is SAAADI. CDR3 region: CASKKGLAGGSYEQYF. The CDR3 DNA follows: TGCGCCAGCAAAAAAGGACTAGCGGGAGGCTCCTACGAGCAGTACTTC.

The gene calls are TRBV24-1 and TRBJ2-5, with D tentatively TRBD1 (6 bases). Germline loops: CDR1 KGHDR, CDR2 SFDVKD. V lost 0 bases, J lost 5 bases, and 12 bases lay in between. The CDR3 sequence is 15 residues long. The CDR3 bases are TGTGCCACCAGTGATTTGACAGGGTTTGGGGAGACCCAGTACTTC. Amino acid sequence: CATSDLTGFGETQYF.

This clone came up once. This rearrangement joins TRBV5-1 to TRBJ1-2; no clear D. Trimming removed 1 base at V and 8 bases at J, with 15 bases between. The length of the CDR3 is 14 residues. CDR1 SGHRS and CDR2 YFSETQ come from the germline V gene. Written as DNA, the CDR3 is TGCGCCAGCAGCTTGTCGTCGGGAATGGGGGGCTACACCTTC. The encoded protein is CASSLSSGMGGYTF. The variable domain in full, completed from reference TRBV5-1 and TRBJ1-2, reads KAGVTQTPRYLIKTRGQQVTLSCSPISGHRSVSWYQQTPGQGLQFLFEYFSETQRNKGNFPGRFSGRQFSNSRSEMNVSTLELGDSALYLCASSLSSGMGGYTFGSGTRLTVV.

This sequence joins TRBV5-1 and TRBJ2-3, with D possibly being TRBD2 (6 bases). V was shortened by 3 bases and J by 1 base, with 15 bases between the two germline ends. In germline, CDR1 is SGHRS, CDR2 YFSETQ. The CDR3 covers 16 residues. The CDR3 nucleotides read TGCGCCAGCAGCTCTAGGCTCCCGGGGGGCACAGATACGCAGTATTTT. This sequence encodes CASSSRLPGGTDTQYF. Full variable domain (missing parts from reference TRBV5-1 and TRBJ2-3): KAGVTQTPRYLIKTRGQQVTLSCSPISGHRSVSWYQQTPGQGLQFLFEYFSETQRNKGNFPGRFSGRQFSNSRSEMNVSTLELGDSALYLCASSSRLPGGTDTQYFGPGTRLTVL.

The chain is built from TRBV9 and TRBJ2-5; maybe TRBD2 (5 bases). Germline V lookup: CDR1 SGDLS, CDR2 YYNGEE. CDR3 size: 14 residues. V lost 0 bases and J 5 bases, leaving 11 bases between the germline ends. The CDR3 region is CASSVGVAWETQYF. The CDR3 DNA reads as TGTGCCAGCAGCGTAGGAGTAGCGTGGGAGACCCAGTACTTC.

The chain combines TRBV7-8 with TRBJ2-5; possibly TRBD2 for D (5 bases). Trimming removed 5 bases at V and 4 bases at J, with 23 bases between. Germline values: CDR1 SGHVS, CDR2 FQNEAQ. The CDR3 is made up of 17 amino acids. CDR3 protein: CASSRGPSRTARETQYF. The CDR3 nucleotides read TGTGCCAGCAGCCGAGGGCCCTCCCGGACTGCCAGAGAGACCCAGTACTTC.

This chain links TRBV18 with TRBJ1-1; no definite D call. The germline V gene encodes CDR1 KGHSH and CDR2 LQKENI. V was trimmed by 3 bases and J by 1 base, leaving 9 bases between them. This CDR3 is 14 amino acids long. CDR3 residues: CASSPSHSNTEAFF. DNA for the CDR3: TGTGCCAGCTCACCTTCCCACTCGAACACTGAAGCTTTCTTT.

The rearrangement links TRBV27 to TRBJ1-2; tentative D call: TRBD1 (6 bases). CDR1 and CDR2 (germline): MNHEY, SMNVEV (reference sequence). The CDR3 covers 15 residues. Trimming cost V 6 bases and J 2 bases, with 16 bases left between them. Here the CDR3 DNA reads TGTGCCAGCAGGGGGAGGGGACAAATAAACTATGGCTACACCTTC. This gives the protein CASRGRGQINYGYTF.

V gene TRBV30 combines with J gene TRBJ2-7, with D tentatively TRBD2 (5 bases). V lost 7 bases and J lost 2, with 18 bases in between. Per the germline V gene, CDR1 is GTSNPN and CDR2 is SVGIG (reference sequence). The length of the CDR3 is 14 residues. The CDR3 reads CASGRGRNTYEQYF. The CDR3 DNA sequence: TGTGCCTCCGGACGGGGTAGGAACACCTACGAGCAGTACTTC.